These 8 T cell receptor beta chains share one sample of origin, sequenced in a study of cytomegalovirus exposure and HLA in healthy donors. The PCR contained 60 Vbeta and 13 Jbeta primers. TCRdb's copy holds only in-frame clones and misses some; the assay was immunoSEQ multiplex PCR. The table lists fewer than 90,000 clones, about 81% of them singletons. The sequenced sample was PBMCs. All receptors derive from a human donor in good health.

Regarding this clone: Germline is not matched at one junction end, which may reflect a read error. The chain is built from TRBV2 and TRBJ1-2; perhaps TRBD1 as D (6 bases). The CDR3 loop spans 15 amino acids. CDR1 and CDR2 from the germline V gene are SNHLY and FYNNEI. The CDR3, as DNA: TGTGCCAGCAGTGATTCAGGGGCCTTCGTCTATGGCTACCCCTTC. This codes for CASSDSGAFVYGYPF.

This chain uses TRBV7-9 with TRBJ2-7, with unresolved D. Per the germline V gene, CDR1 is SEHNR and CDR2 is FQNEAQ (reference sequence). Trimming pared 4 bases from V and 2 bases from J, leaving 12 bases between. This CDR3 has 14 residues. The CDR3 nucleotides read TGTGCCAGCAGCTCCCCTGATACTGCCTACGAGCAGTACTTC. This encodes CASSSPDTAYEQYF. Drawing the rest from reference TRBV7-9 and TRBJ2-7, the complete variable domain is DTGVSQNPRHKITKRGQNVTFRCDPISEHNRLYWYRQTLGQGPEFLTYFQNEAQLEKSRLLSDRFSAERPKGSFSTLEIQRTEQGDSAMYLCASSSPDTAYEQYFGPGTRLTVT.

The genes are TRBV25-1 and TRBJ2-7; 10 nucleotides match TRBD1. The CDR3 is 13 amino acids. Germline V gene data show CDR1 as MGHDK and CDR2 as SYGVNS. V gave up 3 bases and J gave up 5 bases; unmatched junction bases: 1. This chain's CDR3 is CASSEGTGDEQYF. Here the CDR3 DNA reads TGTGCCAGCAGTGAGGGGACAGGGGACGAGCAGTACTTC.

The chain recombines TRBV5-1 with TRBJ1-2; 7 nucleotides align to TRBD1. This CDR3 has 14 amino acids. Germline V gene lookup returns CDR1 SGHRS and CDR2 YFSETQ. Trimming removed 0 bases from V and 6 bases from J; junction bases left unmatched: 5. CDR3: CASSLAEQGNGYTF. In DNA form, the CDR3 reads TGCGCCAGCAGCTTGGCCGAACAGGGGAATGGCTACACCTTC.

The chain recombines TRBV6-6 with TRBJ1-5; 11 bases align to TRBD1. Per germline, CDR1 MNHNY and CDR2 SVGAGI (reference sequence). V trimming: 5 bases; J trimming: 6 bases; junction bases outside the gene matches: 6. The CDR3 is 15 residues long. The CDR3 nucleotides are TGTGCCAGCAGTAAGGACAGGGGGCCGGTTCAGCCCCAGCATTTT. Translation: CASSKDRGPVQPQHF.

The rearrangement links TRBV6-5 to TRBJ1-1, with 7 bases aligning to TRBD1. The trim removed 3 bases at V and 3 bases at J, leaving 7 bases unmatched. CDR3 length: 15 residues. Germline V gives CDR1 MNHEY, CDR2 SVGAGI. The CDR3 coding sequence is TGTGCCAGCAGTTATGGAACAGGGGTTTACACTGAAGCTTTCTTT. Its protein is CASSYGTGVYTEAFF.

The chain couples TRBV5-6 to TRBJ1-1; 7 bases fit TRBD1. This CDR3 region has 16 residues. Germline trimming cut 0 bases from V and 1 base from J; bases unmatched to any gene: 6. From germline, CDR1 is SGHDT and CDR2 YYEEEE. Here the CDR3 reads CASSLEQGIKNTEAFF. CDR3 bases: TGTGCCAGCAGCTTGGAACAGGGGATAAAGAACACTGAAGCTTTCTTT. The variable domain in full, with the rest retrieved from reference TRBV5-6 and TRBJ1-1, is DAGVTQSPTHLIKTRGQQVTLRCSPKSGHDTVSWYQQALGQGPQFIFQYYEEEERQRGNFPDRFSGHQFPNYSSELNVNALLLGDSALYLCASSLEQGIKNTEAFFGQGTRLTVV.

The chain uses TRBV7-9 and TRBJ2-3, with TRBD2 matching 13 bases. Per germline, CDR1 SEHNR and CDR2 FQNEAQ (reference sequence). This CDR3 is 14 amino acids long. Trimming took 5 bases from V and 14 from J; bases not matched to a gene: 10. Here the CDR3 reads CASSTGTSGEERYF. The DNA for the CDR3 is TGTGCCAGCAGCACCGGGACTAGCGGGGAAGAGAGGTATTTT.